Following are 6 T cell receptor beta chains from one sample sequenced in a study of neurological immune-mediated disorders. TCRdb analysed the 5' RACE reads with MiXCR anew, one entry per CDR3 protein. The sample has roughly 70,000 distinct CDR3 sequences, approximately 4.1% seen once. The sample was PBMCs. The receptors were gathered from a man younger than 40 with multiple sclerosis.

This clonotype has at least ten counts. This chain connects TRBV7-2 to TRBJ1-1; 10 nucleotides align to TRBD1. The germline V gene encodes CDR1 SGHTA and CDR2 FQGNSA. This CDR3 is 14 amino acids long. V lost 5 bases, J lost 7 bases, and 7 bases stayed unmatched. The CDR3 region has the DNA TGTGCCAGCAGCGCTGACAGGGGGCCCCTTGAAGCTTTCTTT. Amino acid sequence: CASSADRGPLEAFF.

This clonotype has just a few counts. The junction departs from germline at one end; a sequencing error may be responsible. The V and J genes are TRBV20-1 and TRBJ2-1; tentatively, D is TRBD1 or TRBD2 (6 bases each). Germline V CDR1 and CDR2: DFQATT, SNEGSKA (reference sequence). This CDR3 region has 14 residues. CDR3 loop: CSARETGAYNEQFF. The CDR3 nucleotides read TGCAGTGCTAGAGAGACGGGGGCCTATAATGAGCAGTTCTTC.

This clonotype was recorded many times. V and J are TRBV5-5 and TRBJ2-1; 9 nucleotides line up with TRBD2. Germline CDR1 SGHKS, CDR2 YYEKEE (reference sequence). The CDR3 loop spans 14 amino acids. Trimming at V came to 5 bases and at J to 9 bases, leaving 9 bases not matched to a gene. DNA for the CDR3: TGTGCCAGCAGTCCCGCGGGGGGGCTAGGTGAGCAGTTCTTC. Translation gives CASSPAGGLGEQFF. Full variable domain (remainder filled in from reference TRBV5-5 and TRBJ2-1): DAGVTQSPTHLIKTRGQQVTLRCSPISGHKSVSWYQQVLGQGPQFIFQYYEKEERGRGNFPDRFSARQFPNYSSELNVNALLLGDSALYLCASSPAGGLGEQFFGPGTRLTVL.

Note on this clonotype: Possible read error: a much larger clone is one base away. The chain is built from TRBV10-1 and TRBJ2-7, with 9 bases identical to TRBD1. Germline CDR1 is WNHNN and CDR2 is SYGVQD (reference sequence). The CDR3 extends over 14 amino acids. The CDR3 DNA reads TGCGCCAACAGTGCCCGGGACAGGGTCTACGAGCAGTACTTC. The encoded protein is CANSARDRVYEQYF.

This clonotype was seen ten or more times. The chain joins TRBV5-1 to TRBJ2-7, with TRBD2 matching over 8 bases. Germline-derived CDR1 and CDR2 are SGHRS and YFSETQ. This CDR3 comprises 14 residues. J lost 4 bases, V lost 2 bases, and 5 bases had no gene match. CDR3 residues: CASSFGGAKYEQYF. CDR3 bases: TGCGCCAGCAGCTTCGGGGGGGCTAAGTACGAGCAGTACTTC.

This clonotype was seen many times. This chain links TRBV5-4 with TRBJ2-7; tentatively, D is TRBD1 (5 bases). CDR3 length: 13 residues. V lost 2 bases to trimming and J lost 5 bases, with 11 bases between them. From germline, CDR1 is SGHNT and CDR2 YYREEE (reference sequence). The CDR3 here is CASSFFPGNEQYF. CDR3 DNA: TGTGCCAGCAGCTTTTTCCCAGGGAACGAGCAGTACTTC.